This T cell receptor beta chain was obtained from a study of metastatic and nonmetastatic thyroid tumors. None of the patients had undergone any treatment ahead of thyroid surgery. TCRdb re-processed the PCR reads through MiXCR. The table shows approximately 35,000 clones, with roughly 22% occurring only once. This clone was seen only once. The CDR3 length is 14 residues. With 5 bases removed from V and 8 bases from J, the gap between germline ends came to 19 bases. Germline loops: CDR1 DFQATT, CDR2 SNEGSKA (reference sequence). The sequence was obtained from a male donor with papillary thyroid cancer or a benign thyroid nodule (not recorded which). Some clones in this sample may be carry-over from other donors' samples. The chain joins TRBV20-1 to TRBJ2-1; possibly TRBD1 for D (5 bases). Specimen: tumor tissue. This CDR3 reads CSASNGASVDEQFF. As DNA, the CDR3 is TGCAGTGCTTCAAATGGGGCCAGTGTCGATGAGCAGTTCTTC.